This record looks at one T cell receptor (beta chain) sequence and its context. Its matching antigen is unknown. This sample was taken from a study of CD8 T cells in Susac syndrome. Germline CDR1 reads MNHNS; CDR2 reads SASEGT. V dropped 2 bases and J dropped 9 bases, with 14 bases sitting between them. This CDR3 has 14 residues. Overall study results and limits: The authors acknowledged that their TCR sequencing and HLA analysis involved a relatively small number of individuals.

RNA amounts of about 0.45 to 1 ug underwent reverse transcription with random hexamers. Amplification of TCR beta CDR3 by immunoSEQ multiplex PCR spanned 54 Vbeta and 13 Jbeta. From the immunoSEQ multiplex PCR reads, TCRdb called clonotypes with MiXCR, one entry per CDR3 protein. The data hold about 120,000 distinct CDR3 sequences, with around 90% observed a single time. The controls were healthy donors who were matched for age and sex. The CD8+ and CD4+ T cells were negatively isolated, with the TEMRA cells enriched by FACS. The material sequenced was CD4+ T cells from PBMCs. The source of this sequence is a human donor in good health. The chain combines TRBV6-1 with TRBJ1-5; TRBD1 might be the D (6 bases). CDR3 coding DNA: TGTGCCAGCAGTGAATTGTGGCAGGGGACGCCCCAGCATTTT. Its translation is CASSELWQGTPQHF.